Presented here are 29 T cell receptor beta chains from one specimen sequenced in a study of beta chain features in type 1 diabetes. Of the isolated RNA, all was reverse transcribed, and so the sequenced material was expressed TCRB transcripts. The repertoire was sequenced with immunoSEQ multiplex PCR; TCRdb's copy has only in-frame clones and lacks some. Of about 140,000 clones listed, about a tenth are singletons. The sequencing sample was made of central memory CD4+ T cells from blood. The receptors derive from a woman aged 40 to 55 in good health.

This clone was counted between two and nine times. V is TRBV2 and J is TRBJ1-5, with D hard to call. Germline V gene sequence: CDR1 SNHLY, CDR2 FYNNEI. Trimming took 5 bases from V and 7 from J, leaving 15 bases between them. The CDR3 totals 14 residues. CDR3 DNA: TGTGCCAGCAGTTGGCAGGCTTATGAACAGCCCCAGCATTTT. This translates into CASSWQAYEQPQHF.

The gene calls are TRBV6-5 and TRBJ2-3; 7 bases fit TRBD2. CDR3 length: 13 residues. The V segment lost 10 bases and the J segment 3 bases; nucleotides outside the gene matches: 7. Germline CDR1 is MNHEY and CDR2 is SVGAGI. CDR3 in DNA: TGTGCCACCGAGGGAGGGGCTACAGATACGCAGTATTTT. Its protein is CATEGGATDTQYF.

This clone is categorized as medium-sized. The V gene is TRBV4-3, the J gene TRBJ2-1; 13 bases fit TRBD2. The CDR3 spans 15 residues. Per germline, CDR1 LGHNA and CDR2 YSLEER. J was trimmed by 6 bases and V by 3 bases; bases with no gene match: 2. As DNA, the CDR3 is TGCGCCAGCAGCCACACTAGCGGGGGGGCCAATGAGCAGTTCTTC. Translation gives CASSHTSGGANEQFF.

V and J are TRBV5-6 and TRBJ2-3; D not resolved. The CDR3 loop spans 15 amino acids. The V end was cut by 4 bases, the J end by 2 bases, with 14 bases between. Germline CDR1 and CDR2: SGHDT and YYEEEE. As DNA, the CDR3 is TGTGCCAGCAGCGCCGGCAGGTGGGCCACAGATACGCAGTATTTT. Translated, it gives CASSAGRWATDTQYF. Drawing the rest from reference TRBV5-6 and TRBJ2-3, the complete variable domain is DAGVTQSPTHLIKTRGQQVTLRCSPKSGHDTVSWYQQALGQGPQFIFQYYEEEERQRGNFPDRFSGHQFPNYSSELNVNALLLGDSALYLCASSAGRWATDTQYFGPGTRLTVL.

The chain recombines TRBV7-2 with TRBJ1-2; 9 bases align to TRBD1. Germline V gene data show CDR1 as SGHTA and CDR2 as FQGNSA. J gave up 4 bases and V 1 base, and 4 bases lay outside the gene matches. This CDR3 spans 15 amino acids. The CDR3 nucleotides are TGTGCCAGCAGCTTAGGGGGACAGGGTCTCTATGGCTACACCTTC. As protein: CASSLGGQGLYGYTF.

This clone was found a few times. This rearrangement joins TRBV9 to TRBJ2-1, with 13 bases lining up with TRBD2. V was pared by 3 bases and J by 2 bases, with 5 bases of the junction left unmatched. The germline CDR1 and CDR2 sequences are SGDLS and YYNGEE. CDR3 size: 17 residues. The CDR3 here is CASSDRLAGGPYNEQFF. The CDR3 bases are TGTGCCAGCAGCGACCGACTAGCGGGGGGACCCTACAATGAGCAGTTCTTC.

The chain links TRBV6-6 to TRBJ2-7; no clear D gene. The CDR3 extends over 14 amino acids. Germline CDR1 MNHNY, CDR2 SVGAGI (reference sequence). Trimming stripped 5 bases from V and 2 bases from J, with 13 bases between. Here the CDR3 reads CASSHLRDTYEQYF. CDR3 in DNA: TGTGCCAGCAGTCACTTACGCGACACCTACGAGCAGTACTTC.

This clone was counted only a few times. The rearrangement uses TRBV5-6 and TRBJ2-5, with TRBD1 as a possible D gene (6 bases). V gave up 4 bases and J gave up 1 base, with 11 bases separating them. The germline V gene has CDR1 SGHDT and CDR2 YYEEEE. The CDR3 sequence is 14 residues long. CDR3 amino acids: CASSVTGLQETQYF. The CDR3 DNA sequence: TGTGCCAGCAGCGTGACAGGCCTCCAAGAGACCCAGTACTTC.

This clone was seen repeatedly, ten times or more. The gene calls are TRBV7-9 and TRBJ1-1, with D possibly TRBD1 on 6 matching bases. The CDR3 covers 12 residues. Germline lookup yields CDR1 SEHNR and CDR2 FQNEAQ (reference sequence). V was clipped by 10 bases and J by 3 bases, with 12 bases between them. For the CDR3, the DNA is TGTGCCACCGGGACACCGTACACTGAAGCTTTCTTT. Protein product: CATGTPYTEAFF.

The rearrangement uses TRBV6-5 and TRBJ2-7; a weak D match, TRBD1 (7 bases). Germline-derived CDR1 and CDR2 are MNHEY and SVGAGI. V was cut by 4 bases and J by 7 bases, with 20 bases left in between. This CDR3 has 15 residues. CDR3 DNA sequence: TGTGCCAGCAGTTTCACAGGGGCACGAGGAGGGGAGCAGTACTTC. This translates into CASSFTGARGGEQYF.

This clone was seen a few times. The chain is built from TRBV5-1 and TRBJ2-4; the D gene is possibly TRBD1 (8 bases). The CDR3 extends over 16 amino acids. V lost 4 bases and J lost 5, with 19 bases in between. Germline CDR1 and CDR2: SGHRS and YFSETQ. The CDR3: CASSRDRTAGENIQYF. The DNA for the CDR3 is TGCGCCAGCAGCCGGGACAGGACCGCGGGGGAAAACATTCAGTACTTC.

The table lists this clone with a few counts. The CDR3 DNA reads TGCGCCAGCAGCTTGTTCGGGACAGGGGAGGAGACCCAGTACTTC. Amino acids: CASSLFGTGEETQYF. This sequence joins TRBV5-1 and TRBJ2-5, with TRBD1 matching over 10 bases. The germline CDR1 and CDR2 sequences are SGHRS and YFSETQ. J was trimmed by 5 bases and V by 1 base; bases with no gene match: 5. This CDR3 is 15 amino acids long.

This chain connects TRBV10-1 to TRBJ1-1, with a possible D match to TRBD1 (5 bases). Trimming took 3 bases from V and 1 from J, leaving 6 bases between them. From germline, CDR1 is WNHNN and CDR2 SYGVQD (reference sequence). The CDR3 totals 13 residues. CDR3 nucleotides: TGCGCCAGCAGTGATAGGGGGAACACTGAAGCTTTCTTT. Protein sequence: CASSDRGNTEAFF.

This sequence joins TRBV12-5 and TRBJ2-7; D perhaps matches TRBD2 (6 bases). CDR3 length: 13 amino acids. Per the germline V gene, CDR1 is LGHNT and CDR2 is FRNRAP. V was trimmed by 1 base and J by 6 bases, leaving 10 bases between them. The DNA of the CDR3 is TGTGCTAGTGGTTTGGCCCTGGGGGGCGAGCAGTACTTC. This codes for CASGLALGGEQYF.

CDR3 in DNA: TGTGCCAGCAGCTCATGGGACAGGGGAGATAATGAAAAACTGTTTTTT. Its translation: CASSSWDRGDNEKLFF. The chain links TRBV5-4 to TRBJ1-4; 10 nucleotides agree with TRBD1. The junction had 6 bases not matched to a gene; V was cut back by 3 bases and J by 4 bases. CDR1 SGHNT and CDR2 YYREEE come from the germline V gene (reference sequence). This CDR3 region has 16 residues. Drawing the rest from reference TRBV5-4 and TRBJ1-4, the complete variable domain is ETGVTQSPTHLIKTRGQQVTLRCSSQSGHNTVSWYQQALGQGPQFIFQYYREEENGRGNFPPRFSGLQFPNYSSELNVNALELDDSALYLCASSSWDRGDNEKLFFGSGTQLSVL.

The genes are TRBV29-1 and TRBJ1-2; D gene ambiguous. The CDR3 is 13 amino acids. Per the germline V gene, CDR1 is SQVTM and CDR2 is ANQGSEA. V was clipped by 2 bases and J by 1 base, with 8 bases between them. Here the CDR3 DNA reads TGCAGCGTTGAAAAGCCCGATAACTATGGCTACACCTTC. Translating gives CSVEKPDNYGYTF.

The CDR3 DNA follows: TGTGCCAGCAGTCGCGGGGGGGGTAAAGATACGCAGTATTTT. Protein: CASSRGGGKDTQYF. The chain carries TRBV11-2 and TRBJ2-3; 9 bases are shared with TRBD2. The germline CDR1 and CDR2 sequences are SGHAT and FQNNGV. With V trimmed by 6 bases and J by 5 bases, 6 bases remained unmatched. The CDR3 runs 14 residues.

The chain has TRBV2 and TRBJ2-7; D may be TRBD1 (6 bases). Per the germline V gene, CDR1 is SNHLY and CDR2 is FYNNEI. V lost 7 bases to trimming and J lost 0 bases, with 13 bases between them. The CDR3 sequence is 14 residues long. CDR3 region: CASIRDISSYEQYF. CDR3 coding DNA: TGTGCCAGCATTAGGGACATCAGCTCCTACGAGCAGTACTTC.

This clone was observed at least ten times. This chain links TRBV9 with TRBJ2-5, with 10 nucleotides matching TRBD2. Germline assignment: CDR1 SGDLS and CDR2 YYNGEE. The CDR3 covers 15 residues. J was trimmed by 2 bases and V by 1 base; bases with no gene match: 2. DNA for the CDR3: TGTGCCAGCAGCGTATCTAGCGGGGGACAAGAGACCCAGTACTTC. Its protein product is CASSVSSGGQETQYF. The full variable domain, rest sourced from reference TRBV9 and TRBJ2-5, is DSGVTQTPKHLITATGQRVTLRCSPRSGDLSVYWYQQSLDQGLQFLIQYYNGEERAKGNILERFSAQQFPDLHSELNLSSLELGDSALYFCASSVSSGGQETQYFGPGTRLLVL.

The CDR3 coding sequence is TGTGCCAGCAGTGAAGTAGGGGTGGAAAAACTGTTTTTT. It translates to CASSEVGVEKLFF. V usage is TRBV2 and J usage is TRBJ1-4; a weak D match, TRBD1 (5 bases). Germline lookup yields CDR1 SNHLY and CDR2 FYNNEI. V was clipped by 1 base and J by 8 bases, with 8 bases between them. The CDR3 sequence is 13 residues long.

This clone has a count of ten or more. The chain joins TRBV7-9 to TRBJ2-7, with D perhaps matching TRBD2 (6 bases). The CDR3 sequence is 12 residues long. Germline V CDR1 and CDR2: SEHNR, FQNEAQ (reference sequence). Trimming removed 5 bases from V and 9 bases from J, with 14 bases in between. The CDR3: CASSTPAGWQYF. The CDR3 DNA reads as TGTGCCAGCAGCACGCCGGCGGGGTGGCAGTACTTC.

This clone was seen a few times. The V gene is TRBV9, the J gene TRBJ2-3; perhaps TRBD2 as D (7 bases). V was clipped by 3 bases and J by 0 bases, with 11 bases between them. Germline CDR1 reads SGDLS; CDR2 reads YYNGEE. This CDR3 region has 15 residues. The CDR3, as DNA: TGTGCCAGCAGCGAGGGGGGGACTAGCACAGATACGCAGTATTTT. The encoded protein is CASSEGGTSTDTQYF. Combining the CDR3 with reference TRBV9 and TRBJ2-3 gives the whole variable domain DSGVTQTPKHLITATGQRVTLRCSPRSGDLSVYWYQQSLDQGLQFLIQYYNGEERAKGNILERFSAQQFPDLHSELNLSSLELGDSALYFCASSEGGTSTDTQYFGPGTRLTVL.

V is TRBV9 and J is TRBJ2-1, with 9 bases that match TRBD2. Germline lookup yields CDR1 SGDLS and CDR2 YYNGEE. The CDR3 extends over 15 amino acids. Trimming cost V 1 base and J 5 bases; bases outside gene matches: 4. The CDR3 sequence is CASSVSGGSHNEQFF. CDR3 DNA sequence: TGTGCCAGCAGCGTAAGCGGGGGGTCCCACAATGAGCAGTTCTTC.

The chain is built from TRBV6-4 and TRBJ1-1, with TRBD1 matching over 8 bases. Germline CDR1 and CDR2: MRHNA and SNTAGT. The J segment lost 5 bases and the V segment lost 4 bases, leaving 6 bases of the junction unmatched. CDR3 size: 14 residues. The CDR3 spells CASSVAGGQTEAFF. DNA of the CDR3: TGTGCCAGCAGTGTCGCAGGGGGCCAAACTGAAGCTTTCTTT.

V usage is TRBV2 and J usage is TRBJ2-2; D possibly corresponds to TRBD1 (6 bases). This CDR3 is 16 amino acids long. Germline loops: CDR1 SNHLY, CDR2 FYNNEI. Between the trimmed V and J ends, which lost 2 bases and 6 bases, there was a span of 16 bases. The CDR3 loop reads CASSESTGRFAGELFF. The CDR3 DNA reads TGTGCCAGCAGTGAAAGTACAGGGCGATTCGCCGGGGAGCTGTTTTTT.

This clone occurred a few times. J is TRBJ1-1 and V is TRBV18, with D maybe TRBD1 (6 bases). The CDR3 is made up of 14 amino acids. V was shortened by 7 bases and J by 1 base, with 13 bases between the two germline ends. CDR1 KGHSH and CDR2 LQKENI come from the germline V gene. The CDR3 here is CASLAGQWNTEAFF. Written as DNA, the CDR3 is TGTGCCAGCTTAGCGGGACAATGGAACACTGAAGCTTTCTTT. The full variable domain, completed using reference TRBV18 and TRBJ1-1, is NAGVMQNPRHLVRRRGQEARLRCSPMKGHSHVYWYRQLPEEGLKFMVYLQKENIIDESGMPKERFSAEFPKEGPSILRIQQVVRGDSAAYFCASLAGQWNTEAFFGQGTRLTVV.

A few counts support this clone. V usage is TRBV19 and J usage is TRBJ1-5, with 7 bases identical to TRBD1. The V and J ends lost 7 bases and 0 bases, in that order; junction bases with no gene match: 12. CDR3 length: 17 residues. Germline loops: CDR1 LNHDA, CDR2 SQIVND (reference sequence). DNA of the CDR3: TGTGCCAGTACGTCTGGACAGGTCGCATATAGCAATCAGCCCCAGCATTTT. This encodes CASTSGQVAYSNQPQHF.

V and J are TRBV5-4 and TRBJ2-7; a possible D gene is TRBD1 (5 bases). The CDR3 consists of 16 residues. The V end was cut by 0 bases, the J end by 4 bases, with 17 bases between. Germline V gene sequence: CDR1 SGHNT, CDR2 YYREEE (reference sequence). The CDR3 here is CASSLVGAGKKYEQYF. The CDR3 DNA reads as TGTGCCAGCAGCTTGGTGGGTGCAGGGAAGAAGTACGAGCAGTACTTC. Using reference TRBV5-4 and TRBJ2-7 for the parts outside the CDR3, the full variable domain is ETGVTQSPTHLIKTRGQQVTLRCSSQSGHNTVSWYQQALGQGPQFIFQYYREEENGRGNFPPRFSGLQFPNYSSELNVNALELDDSALYLCASSLVGAGKKYEQYFGPGTRLTVT.

V gene TRBV10-1 combines with J gene TRBJ2-1; TRBD2 might be the D (7 bases). V was trimmed by 8 bases and J by 12 bases, leaving 14 bases between them. The CDR3 extends over 11 amino acids. Germline V gives CDR1 WNHNN, CDR2 SYGVQD (reference sequence). CDR3 DNA sequence: TGCGCCAGCGGGGAGGGGGATGTGCAGTTCTTC. Protein: CASGEGDVQFF.